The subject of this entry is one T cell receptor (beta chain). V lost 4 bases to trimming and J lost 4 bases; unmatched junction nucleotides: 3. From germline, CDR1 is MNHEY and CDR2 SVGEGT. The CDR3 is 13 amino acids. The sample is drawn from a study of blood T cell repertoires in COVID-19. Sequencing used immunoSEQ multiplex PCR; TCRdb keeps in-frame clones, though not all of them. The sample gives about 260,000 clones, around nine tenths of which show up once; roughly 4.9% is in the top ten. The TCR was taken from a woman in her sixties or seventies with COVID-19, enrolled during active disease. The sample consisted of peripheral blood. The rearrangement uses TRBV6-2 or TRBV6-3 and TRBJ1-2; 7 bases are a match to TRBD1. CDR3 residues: CASSSSGGYGYTF. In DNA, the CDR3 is TGTGCCAGCAGTTCGTCAGGGGGCTATGGCTACACCTTC.